A selection of T cell receptor beta chains follows, all from one sample in a study of PD-L1 blockade in urothelial cancer. Sequenced by immunoSEQ multiplex PCR; TCRdb stores in-frame clones only, minus some. Of tens of thousands of clones in the sample, 75% to 90% are singletons; the top ten hold about 1.7%. This specimen consisted of PBMCs, obtained around atezolizumab (anti-PD-L1) treatment. The source of these receptors is a man over 45 with urothelial cancer. CDR3s include the opening cysteine and the closing phenylalanine or tryptophan. The order of the fields is J gene, CDR3 length, V gene, D gene, CDR3 protein. The D gene is left open where the match is weak.

>TRBJ2-1|17|TRBV5-1|TRBD2
CASSFPSGLAGGNEQFF
>TRBJ2-1|19|TRBV4-1|TRBD2
CASSHNGGVAGELYNEQFF
>TRBJ1-2|15|TRBV11-2|.
CASSLDRGSNYGYTF
>TRBJ1-2|13|TRBV18|TRBD1
CASSPDRGNGYTF
>TRBJ2-5|15|TRBV15|.
CATSRETGYQETQYF
>TRBJ1-2|13|TRBV18|.
CASSPEGVRGYTF
>TRBJ1-1|14|TRBV27|TRBD1
CASAPGQSDTEAFF
>TRBJ1-1|15|TRBV28|.
CASSPPRGKNTEAFF
>TRBJ2-7|15|TRBV5-6|.
CASSLAWGRSYEQYF
>TRBJ1-1|15|TRBV4-2|.
CASSQVGTENTEAFF
>TRBJ1-2|13|TRBV6-4|TRBD1
CASSETGNYGYTF
>TRBJ2-3|13|TRBV12-5|.
CASVGRGTDTQYF
>TRBJ2-5|12|TRBV29-1|.
CSVGSEVETQYF
>TRBJ1-4|13|TRBV19|TRBD1
CASRRTGEEKLFF
>TRBJ2-2|18|TRBV27|.
CASSLRAPTGYKTGELFF
>TRBJ1-3|16|TRBV7-2|.
CASSSGQPNSGNTIYF
>TRBJ2-7|15|TRBV11-3|TRBD1
CASSYLTGATYEQYF
>TRBJ1-1|12|TRBV7-2|.
CASSLSGFEAFF
>TRBJ2-3|18|TRBV9|.
CASSVAVRAETSTDTQYF
>TRBJ2-2|17|TRBV13|TRBD2
CASSLRLAGGPAGELFF
>TRBJ2-1|14|TRBV6-6|TRBD1
CASSPDRDRNEQFF
>TRBJ2-1|12|TRBV2|TRBD1
CARDRGADEQFF
>TRBJ2-3|16|TRBV6-5|TRBD2
CASSYSELAGPDTQYF
>TRBJ1-1|13|TRBV4-1|.
CASSPSGDTEAFF
>TRBJ1-2|13|TRBV19|.
CASRSSGIHGYTF
>TRBJ1-2|13|TRBV5-1|TRBD1
CASSPDRGGGYTF
>TRBJ2-7|12|TRBV6-5|.
CASSPGHYEQYF
>TRBJ2-1|17|TRBV5-4|TRBD1
CASSGGSWTGLNNEQFF
>TRBJ1-3|15|TRBV4-1|.
CASSQAGLAGNTIYF
>TRBJ2-7|12|TRBV5-1|.
CASSPGFYEQYF
>TRBJ1-2|14|TRBV5-1|TRBD1
CASSLSGGNHGYTF
>TRBJ2-5|12|TRBV29-1|.
CSVERQKETQYF
>TRBJ2-1|15|TRBV6-1|TRBD2
CASRPRAGGVNEQFF
>TRBJ1-1|15|TRBV4-2|.
CASIPFPGDLTEAFF
>TRBJ1-4|15|TRBV6-5|TRBD1
CASSYETGVGEKLFF
>TRBJ1-5|14|TRBV7-8|.
CASSLASILQPQHF